The subject of this entry is one T cell receptor (beta chain). This clonotype was seen more than once but under ten times. There is no known antigen for this receptor. Within one base of it there is no much larger clone, and no base qualities were kept. The CDR3 has 12 amino acids, counting the end cysteine and phenylalanine. Only the CDR3 part of the read is kept: 36 bases, read in frame from the first base. V sheds 4 bases and J sheds 4 bases, leaving 9 bases between their ends. CDR1 SGHRS and CDR2 YFSETQ are derived from the germline V gene. This specimen comes from a study of early T cells in non-severe SARS-CoV-2 infection (dated by TCRdb to about 2021). Broadly, across the study: Bulk RNA from unsorted whole blood was used for TCR sequencing, so alpha and beta chains could not be paired. Broader findings and caveats from the paper: VDJdb matching was skewed toward anti-spike CD8 responses and likely underestimated virus-specific expansions by missing private and CD4 specificities.

The study was a case-control design nested within a healthcare worker cohort in London, UK, with weekly nasopharyngeal swab PCR tests and blood sampling. Healthcare workers were recruited during the week of the UK lockdown, between 23 and 31 March 2020, and followed weekly for up to roughly 15 weeks. Libraries were made using 5' RACE. Sequencing took place on a NextSeq 500. Unique molecular identifiers were attached to individual cDNA molecules in the TCR library protocol so that sequencing error and PCR bias could be corrected. TCR alpha and beta chains were both sequenced, and the abundances of alpha and beta sequences in each sample were closely correlated with each other. In the paper's pipeline: Decombinator V4 was used to perform V gene, J gene and CDR3 annotation of TCR sequences. TCRs were defined as expanded if a significant change between any two time points was detected under a Poisson model with p below 0.0001. Abundances of TCRs were expressed as counts per million after normalisation to the total number of TCRs sequenced in each sample. MAIT TCRs were defined by TRAV1-2 paired with TRAJ12, TRAJ20 or TRAJ33, and iNKT TCRs by TRAV10 paired with TRAJ18. VDJdb, accessed 1 November 2021, was searched for CMV, EBV and SARS-CoV-2 annotated TCRs, excluding TCRs annotated for multiple antigens. TCRdb itself trimmed the public reads at Q25 with fastp, ran MiXCR and retained productive beta chains. Each record represents a unique CDR3 protein, reported with the most common genes and DNA among its rows. TCRdb, rather than the study authors, made the V and J calls. Recorded for this sample are about 36,000 distinct CDR3 sequences; roughly 5% of them occurred a single time. The top ten clonotypes cover 25% to 30% of the sample.

The rearranged chain carries TRBV5-1 and TRBJ2-7; a tentative D call is TRBD1 (5 bases match). The sequencing sample was made of whole blood. The clonotype was recovered from an adult who was a healthcare worker with PCR-confirmed SARS-CoV-2 infection or an uninfected control (not recorded which). The DNA sequence is TGCGCCAGCAGCGACAGAGATTACGAGCAGTACTTC. This is translated as CASSDRDYEQYF.